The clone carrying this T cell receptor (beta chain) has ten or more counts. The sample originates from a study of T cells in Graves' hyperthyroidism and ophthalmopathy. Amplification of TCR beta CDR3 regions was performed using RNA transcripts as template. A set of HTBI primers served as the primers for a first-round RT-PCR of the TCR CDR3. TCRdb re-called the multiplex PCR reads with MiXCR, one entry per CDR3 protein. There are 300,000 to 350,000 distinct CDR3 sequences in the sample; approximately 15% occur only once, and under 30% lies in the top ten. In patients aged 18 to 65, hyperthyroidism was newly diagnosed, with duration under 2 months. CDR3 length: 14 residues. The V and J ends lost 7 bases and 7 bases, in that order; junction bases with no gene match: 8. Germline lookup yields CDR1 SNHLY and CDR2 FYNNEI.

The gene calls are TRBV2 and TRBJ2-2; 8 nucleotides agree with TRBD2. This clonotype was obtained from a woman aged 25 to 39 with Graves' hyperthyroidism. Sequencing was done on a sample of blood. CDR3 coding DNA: TGTGCCAGCAATGAGCGGGAGAACGGCGGGGAGCTGTTTTTT. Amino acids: CASNERENGGELFF.